This entry describes one T cell receptor (beta chain). This specimen belongs to a study of T cells in tuberculosis. General study points: The stringent gate may have excluded weak CD1B-GMM tetramer binders.

Cells were sorted from thawed PBMC rested overnight and stained with GMM-loaded CD1B tetramer, viability dye and anti-CD3. The lipid loaded on the CD1B tetramers was C32 glucose monomycolate from Rhodococcus equi. From each donor, 95,000 to 100,000 tetramer-negative cells were sorted. The CDR3 is 17 residues long. Measured with immunoSEQ multiplex PCR; TCRdb has only the in-frame clones, and not every one. Of 50,000 or so clones in the sample, approximately 91% are singletons; the top ten hold just over 20%. The TCR was taken from an adult woman with latent tuberculosis. Sequences were obtained from CD1b-GMM tetramer-negative cells sorted from PBMCs. The J gene is TRBJ2-7, the V gene TRBV21-1; the table's D call of TRBD1 was not tested on the DNA. TRBV21-1 is recorded as a pseudogene. CDR3 loop: CASSRLLQGAGTYEQYF. The DNA for the CDR3 is TGTGCCAGCAGCAGACTCCTTCAGGGGGCGGGGACCTACGAGCAGTACTTC.